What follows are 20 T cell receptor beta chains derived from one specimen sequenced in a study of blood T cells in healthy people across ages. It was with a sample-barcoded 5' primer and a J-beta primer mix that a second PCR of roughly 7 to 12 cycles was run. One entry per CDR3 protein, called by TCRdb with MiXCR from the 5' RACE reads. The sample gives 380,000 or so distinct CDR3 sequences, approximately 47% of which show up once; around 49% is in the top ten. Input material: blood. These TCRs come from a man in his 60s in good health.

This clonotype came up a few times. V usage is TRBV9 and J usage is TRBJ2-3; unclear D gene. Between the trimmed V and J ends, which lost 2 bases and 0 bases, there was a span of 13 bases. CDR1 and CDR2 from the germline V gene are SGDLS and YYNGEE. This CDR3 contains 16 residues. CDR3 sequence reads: CASSVVGSSSTDTQYF. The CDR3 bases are TGTGCCAGCAGCGTGGTGGGTTCCTCTAGCACAGATACGCAGTATTTT. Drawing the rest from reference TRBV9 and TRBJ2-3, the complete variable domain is DSGVTQTPKHLITATGQRVTLRCSPRSGDLSVYWYQQSLDQGLQFLIQYYNGEERAKGNILERFSAQQFPDLHSELNLSSLELGDSALYFCASSVVGSSSTDTQYFGPGTRLTVL.

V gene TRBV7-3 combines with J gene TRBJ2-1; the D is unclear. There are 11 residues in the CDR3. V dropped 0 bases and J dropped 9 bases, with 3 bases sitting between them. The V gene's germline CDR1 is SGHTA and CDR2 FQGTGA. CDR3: CASSLTSEQFF. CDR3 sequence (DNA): TGTGCCAGCAGCTTAACGAGTGAGCAGTTCTTC.

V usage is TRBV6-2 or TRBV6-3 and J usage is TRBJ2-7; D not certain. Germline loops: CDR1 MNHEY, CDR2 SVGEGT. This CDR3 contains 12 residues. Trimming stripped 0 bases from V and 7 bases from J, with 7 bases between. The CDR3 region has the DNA TGTGCCAGCAGTTACTCCATTTCAGAGCAGTACTTC. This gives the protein CASSYSISEQYF.

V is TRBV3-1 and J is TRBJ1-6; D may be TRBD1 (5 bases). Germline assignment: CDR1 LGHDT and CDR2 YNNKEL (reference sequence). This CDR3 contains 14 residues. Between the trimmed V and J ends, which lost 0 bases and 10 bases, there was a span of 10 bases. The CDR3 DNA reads TGTGCCAGCAGCCAAGATTACCGGGACTCACCCCTCCACTTT. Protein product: CASSQDYRDSPLHF. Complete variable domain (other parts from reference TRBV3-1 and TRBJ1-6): DTAVSQTPKYLVTQMGNDKSIKCEQNLGHDTMYWYKQDSKKFLKIMFSYNNKELIINETVPNRFSPKSPDKAHLNLHINSLELGDSAVYFCASSQDYRDSPLHFGNGTRLTVT.

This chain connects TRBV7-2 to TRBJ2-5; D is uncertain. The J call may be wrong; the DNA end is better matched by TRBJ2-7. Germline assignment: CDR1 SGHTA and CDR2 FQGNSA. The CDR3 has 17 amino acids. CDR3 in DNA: TGTGCCAGCAGCTTATGGTCTTGGAGCTCCTCCCCTTACGAGCAGTACTTC. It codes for CASSLWSWSSSPYEQYF.

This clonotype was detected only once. CDR3 nucleotide sequence: TGTGCCAGCAGCCCGGACCTTCTCTCTACAGGGGTAGATACGCAGTATTTT. Translation gives CASSPDLLSTGVDTQYF. The chain recombines TRBV7-3 with TRBJ2-3, with 7 bases aligning to TRBD1. J lost 5 bases, V lost 5 bases, and 16 bases had no gene match. The CDR3 extends over 17 amino acids. Germline lookup yields CDR1 SGHTA and CDR2 FQGTGA.

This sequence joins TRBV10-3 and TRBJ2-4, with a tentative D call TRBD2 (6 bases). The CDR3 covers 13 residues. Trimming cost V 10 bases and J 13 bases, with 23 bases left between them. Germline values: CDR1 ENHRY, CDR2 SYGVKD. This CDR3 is CATTGLLGNKQYF. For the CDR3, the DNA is TGTGCCACCACGGGACTCCTCGGGAACAAGCAGTACTTC.

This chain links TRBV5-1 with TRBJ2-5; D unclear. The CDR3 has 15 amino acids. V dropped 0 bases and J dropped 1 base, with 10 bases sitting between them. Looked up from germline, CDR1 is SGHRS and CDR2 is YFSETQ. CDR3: CASSLGPRSQETQYF. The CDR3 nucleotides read TGCGCCAGCAGCTTGGGACCCCGGTCCCAAGAGACCCAGTACTTC.

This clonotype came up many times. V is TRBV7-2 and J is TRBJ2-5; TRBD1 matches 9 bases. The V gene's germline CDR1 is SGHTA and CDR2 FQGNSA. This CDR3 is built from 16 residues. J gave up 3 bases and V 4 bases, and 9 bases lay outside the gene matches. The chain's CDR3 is CASSSLWGDREETQYF. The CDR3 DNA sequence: TGTGCCAGCAGCTCCCTATGGGGGGACAGGGAAGAGACCCAGTACTTC.

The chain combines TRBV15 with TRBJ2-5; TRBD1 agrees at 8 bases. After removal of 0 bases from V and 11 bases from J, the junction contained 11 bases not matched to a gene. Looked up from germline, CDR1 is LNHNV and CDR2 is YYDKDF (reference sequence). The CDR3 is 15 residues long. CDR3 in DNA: TGTGCCACCAGCAGAGAAGGGACAGGACTGGGGGAGCAGTACTTC. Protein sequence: CATSREGTGLGEQYF.

The CDR3 loop reads CASSDATGLGNEQFF. The CDR3, as DNA: TGTGCCAGCAGTGACGCGACAGGACTGGGGAATGAGCAGTTCTTC. The genes are TRBV25-1 and TRBJ2-1, with a weak D call TRBD1 (6 bases). Trimming removed 3 bases at V and 7 bases at J, with 16 bases between. The germline CDR1 and CDR2 sequences are MGHDK and SYGVNS. The CDR3 runs 15 residues.

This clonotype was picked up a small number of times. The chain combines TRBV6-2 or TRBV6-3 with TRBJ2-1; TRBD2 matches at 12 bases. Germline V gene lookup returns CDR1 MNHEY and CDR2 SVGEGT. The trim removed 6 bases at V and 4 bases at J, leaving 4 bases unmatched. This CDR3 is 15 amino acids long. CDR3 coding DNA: TGTGCCAGCAGCCGACTAGCGGGAGCTTACAATGAGCAGTTCTTC. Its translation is CASSRLAGAYNEQFF.

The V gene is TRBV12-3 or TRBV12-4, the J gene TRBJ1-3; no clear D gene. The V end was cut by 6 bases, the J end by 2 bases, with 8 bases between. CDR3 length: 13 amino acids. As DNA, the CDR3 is TGTGCCAGCAGCTACGGCACTGGAAACACCATATATTTT. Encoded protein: CASSYGTGNTIYF.

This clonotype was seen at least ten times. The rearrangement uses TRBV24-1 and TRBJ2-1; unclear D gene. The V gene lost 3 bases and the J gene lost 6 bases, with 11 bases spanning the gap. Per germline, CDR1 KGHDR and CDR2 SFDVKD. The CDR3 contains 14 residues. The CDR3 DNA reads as TGTGCCACCAGTGATAAAGGACCTGGCAATGAGCAGTTCTTC. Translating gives CATSDKGPGNEQFF.

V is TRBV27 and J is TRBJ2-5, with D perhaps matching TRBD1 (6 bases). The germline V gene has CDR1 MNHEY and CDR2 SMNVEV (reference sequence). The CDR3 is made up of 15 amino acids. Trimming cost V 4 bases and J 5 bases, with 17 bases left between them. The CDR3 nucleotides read TGTGCCAGCAGTTACCGTTGGACAGCGGCGGAGACCCAGTACTTC. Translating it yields CASSYRWTAAETQYF.

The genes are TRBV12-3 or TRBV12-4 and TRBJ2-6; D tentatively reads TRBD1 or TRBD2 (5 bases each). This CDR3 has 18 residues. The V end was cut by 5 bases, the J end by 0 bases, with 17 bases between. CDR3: CASSKTGTASSGANVLTF. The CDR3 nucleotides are TGTGCCAGCAGTAAAACCGGGACGGCGAGCTCTGGGGCCAACGTCCTGACTTTC.

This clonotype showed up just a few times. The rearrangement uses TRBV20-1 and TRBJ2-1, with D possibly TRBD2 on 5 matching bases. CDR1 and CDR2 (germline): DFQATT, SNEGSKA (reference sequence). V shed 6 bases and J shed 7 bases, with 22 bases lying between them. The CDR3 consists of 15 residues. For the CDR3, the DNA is TGCAGTGCGCCAGACGTGGGGTCCCGAGGGAATGAGCAGTTCTTC. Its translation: CSAPDVGSRGNEQFF.

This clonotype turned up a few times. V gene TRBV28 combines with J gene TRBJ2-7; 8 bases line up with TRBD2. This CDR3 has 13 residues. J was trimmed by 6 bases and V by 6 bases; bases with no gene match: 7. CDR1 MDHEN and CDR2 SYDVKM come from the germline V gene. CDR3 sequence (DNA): TGTGCCAGCAGCCGCGGACTAGCTCTCGAGCAGTACTTC. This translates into CASSRGLALEQYF.

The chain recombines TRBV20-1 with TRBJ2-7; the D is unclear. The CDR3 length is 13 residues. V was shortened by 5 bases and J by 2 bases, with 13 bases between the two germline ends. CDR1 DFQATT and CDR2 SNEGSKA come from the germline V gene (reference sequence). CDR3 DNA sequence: TGCAGTGCTCCCGGGCCGATGACCTACGAGCAGTACTTC. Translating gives CSAPGPMTYEQYF.

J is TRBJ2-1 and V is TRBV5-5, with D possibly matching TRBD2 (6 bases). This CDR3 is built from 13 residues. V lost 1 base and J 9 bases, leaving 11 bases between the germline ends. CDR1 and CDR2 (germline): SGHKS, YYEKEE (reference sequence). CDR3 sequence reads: CASSLLLACEQFF. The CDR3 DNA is TGTGCCAGCAGCTTGTTACTAGCATGTGAGCAGTTCTTC.